The clone carrying this T cell receptor beta chain was seen a handful of times. The antigen is not known. The gene names given are mouse names. At the DNA level, this CDR3 is encoded by other sequences in the same sample as well. Sequencing used immunoSEQ multiplex PCR; TCRdb keeps in-frame clones, though not all of them. The table includes tens of thousands of clones, 73% detected once. This entry comes from a study of tissue T cells after allogeneic stem cell transplantation. Study observations and caveats: Sampling depth was limited, and the cohort was small and clinically varied.

Sequenced: sorted cells pooled from one or two spleens. The sequence was obtained from a pool of C57BL/6 mice in good health.

The part of the CDR3 DNA that was read is TGTGCCAGCAGTGATGCGGGGGGGGCCTATGAACAGTAC. Residues: CASSDAGGAYEQY. The complete CDR3 reads CASSDAGGAYEQYF. This chain uses TRBV13-3 with TRBJ2-7; 7 bases match TRBD2. The read stops 1 residue short of the end of the CDR3; the missing end is completed from the germline J gene. V lost 0 bases, J lost 2 bases, and 2 bases stayed unmatched. The CDR3 totals 14 residues. CDR1 and CDR2 from the germline V gene are NNHDY and SYVADS.